This T cell receptor beta chain was found in a study of cytomegalovirus exposure and HLA in healthy donors. Germline V gene data show CDR1 as SGHRS and CDR2 as YFSETQ. The CDR3 length is 15 residues. Between the trimmed V and J ends, which lost 6 bases and 2 bases, there was a span of 17 bases. The PCR contained 60 Vbeta and 13 Jbeta primers. The repertoire was sequenced with immunoSEQ multiplex PCR; TCRdb's copy has only in-frame clones and lacks some. The table shows under 150,000 clones, with around four fifths occurring only once. The receptor's source is a boy aged 2-9 years in good health and CMV-seronegative. V is TRBV5-1 and J is TRBJ1-1; D perhaps matches TRBD1 (6 bases). The sample consisted of PBMCs. The CDR3: CASKFAAGTNTEAFF. CDR3 sequence (DNA): TGCGCCAGCAAATTCGCAGCCGGGACAAACACTGAAGCTTTCTTT.